This T cell receptor (beta chain) derives from a study of beta chain features in type 1 diabetes. Looked up from germline, CDR1 is MNHNS and CDR2 is SASEGT. The CDR3 contains 16 residues. V was trimmed by 4 bases and J by 3 bases, leaving 17 bases between them. The isolated RNA, all of it, was reverse transcribed, so expressed TCRB transcripts were what got sequenced. The method was immunoSEQ multiplex PCR; TCRdb's version includes in-frame clones alone and lacks a portion of them. The sample yields roughly 610,000 clones, 15% to 18% seen once. This chain joins TRBV6-1 and TRBJ2-3; a possible D gene is TRBD1 (6 bases). Material: naive CD4+ T cells from blood. The receptor was derived from a young man in good health. CDR3: CASSAQGWIPTDTQYF. CDR3 nucleotides: TGTGCCAGCAGTGCACAGGGATGGATCCCAACAGATACGCAGTATTTT.